The next 14 T cell receptor beta chains were all read from a single sample in a study of blood T cell repertoires in COVID-19. Some clones are missing from TCRdb's copy, which holds only in-frame ones; the method was immunoSEQ multiplex PCR. The table lists about 43,000 clones, 88% of them singletons, with nearly 5% in the top ten. The specimen sequenced was peripheral blood. These receptors all come from a human donor in a cohort sampled during active COVID-19.

This rearrangement joins TRBV28 to TRBJ2-7; the match to TRBD1 covers 8 bases. The CDR3 length is 16 residues. The germline V gene encodes CDR1 MDHEN and CDR2 SYDVKM. Germline trimming cut 7 bases from V and 0 bases from J; bases unmatched to any gene: 11. The CDR3 DNA reads as TGTGCCAGCACCTTTCAGGGGGCTTTGGACTCCTACGAGCAGTACTTC. Its protein product is CASTFQGALDSYEQYF.

The chain employs TRBV27 and TRBJ2-7; 9 bases align to TRBD1. The V segment lost 8 bases and the J segment 4 bases; nucleotides outside the gene matches: 9. The CDR3 contains 14 residues. Looked up from germline, CDR1 is MNHEY and CDR2 is SMNVEV (reference sequence). CDR3 residues: CASQDRGKEYEQYF. The CDR3 bases are TGTGCCAGCCAAGACAGGGGGAAGGAGTACGAGCAGTACTTC.

The chain couples TRBV6-1 to TRBJ1-2, with a tentative D call TRBD1 (5 bases). Germline CDR1 MNHNS, CDR2 SASEGT. Trimming pared 2 bases from V and 8 bases from J, leaving 12 bases between. The CDR3 is made up of 13 amino acids. The CDR3 nucleotides are TGTGCCAGCAGTGAACTGAGGGGAGGGGGCTACACCTTC. Amino acid sequence: CASSELRGGGYTF.

The V call is TRBV6-5, the J call TRBJ2-7; 10 positions agree with TRBD1. Looked up from germline, CDR1 is MNHEY and CDR2 is SVGAGI. The ends lost 5 bases at V and 6 bases at J; junction bases unmatched: 10. The CDR3 covers 15 residues. CDR3 nucleotide sequence: TGTGCCAGCAGTCAGAGACAGGGGGCGCTCCCCGAGCAGTACTTC. It translates to CASSQRQGALPEQYF.

The chain links TRBV5-4 to TRBJ2-1; D may be TRBD1 (5 bases). The V gene's germline CDR1 is SGHNT and CDR2 YYREEE (reference sequence). The CDR3 totals 14 residues. The V and J ends lost 9 bases and 2 bases respectively, with 15 bases between them. CDR3 DNA sequence: TGTGCCATCAAGGGTCAGGGTCCCTACAATGAGCAGTTCTTC. Protein product: CAIKGQGPYNEQFF.

This clone was seen more than once but under ten times. The rearrangement links TRBV5-8 to TRBJ2-7; the match to TRBD2 covers 8 bases. The V gene end was trimmed by 0 bases and the J gene end by 3 bases; junction bases not matched to a gene: 5. The CDR3 contains 15 residues. Germline V CDR1 and CDR2: SGHTS, YDEGEE. The CDR3: CASSLEGREDYEQYF. The CDR3 DNA sequence: TGTGCCAGCAGCTTGGAGGGGCGGGAGGACTACGAGCAGTACTTC.

This chain uses TRBV27 with TRBJ2-6; perhaps TRBD1 as D (6 bases). The CDR3 consists of 15 residues. In germline, CDR1 is MNHEY, CDR2 SMNVEV (reference sequence). V shed 3 bases and J shed 2 bases, with 8 bases lying between them. The CDR3 spells CASSFHRAGANVLTF. The CDR3 DNA follows: TGTGCCAGCAGTTTCCACAGGGCTGGGGCCAACGTCCTGACTTTC. Supplemented by reference TRBV27 and TRBJ2-6, the full variable domain reads EAQVTQNPRYLITVTGKKLTVTCSQNMNHEYMSWYRQDPGLGLRQIYYSMNVEVTDKGDVPEGYKVSRKEKRNFPLILESPSPNQTSLYFCASSFHRAGANVLTFGAGSRLTVL.

As for this clone: Additional DNA sequences in this sample encode the identical CDR3. The chain is built from TRBV29-1 and TRBJ2-1; the match to TRBD2 covers 8 bases. The CDR3 contains 13 residues. V dropped 7 bases and J dropped 7; count of bases not matched to a gene: 9. CDR1 is SQVTM and CDR2 is ANQGSEA in the germline V gene. CDR3 sequence: CSAGLAGRNEQFF. In DNA, the CDR3 is TGCAGCGCGGGATTAGCGGGAAGGAATGAGCAGTTCTTC.

The chain has TRBV7-2 and TRBJ2-7; TRBD1 aligns across 8 bases. The V gene's germline CDR1 is SGHTA and CDR2 FQGNSA. The CDR3 spans 16 residues. V lost 0 bases and J lost 4; bases outside the gene matches: 8. CDR3 nucleotides: TGTGCCAGCAGCTTAGCGGGTCCAGGGGGCGTGTACGAGCAGTACTTC. Encoded protein: CASSLAGPGGVYEQYF.

The rearrangement joins TRBV9 to TRBJ2-3; tentative D call: TRBD2 (6 bases). The CDR3 extends over 15 amino acids. Trimming stripped 3 bases from V and 2 bases from J, with 13 bases between. Germline CDR1 is SGDLS and CDR2 is YYNGEE. The CDR3 region is CASSAAEGTTDTQYF. The CDR3 DNA is TGTGCCAGCAGCGCGGCGGAGGGTACCACAGATACGCAGTATTTT.

The rearrangement joins TRBV7-3 to TRBJ1-1; D might be TRBD1 (5 bases). The CDR3 is 13 amino acids. CDR1 is SGHTA and CDR2 is FQGTGA in the germline V gene. The ends were cut back, 5 bases at V and 2 bases at J, with 9 bases in the middle. The CDR3 bases are TGTGCCAGCAGCCGAGACAGAAACACTGAAGCTTTCTTT. This gives the protein CASSRDRNTEAFF. Full variable domain (missing parts from reference TRBV7-3 and TRBJ1-1): GAGVSQTPSNKVTEKGKYVELRCDPISGHTALYWYRQSLGQGPEFLIYFQGTGAADDSGLPNDRFFAVRPEGSVSTLKIQRTERGDSAVYLCASSRDRNTEAFFGQGTRLTVV.

This chain links TRBV2 with TRBJ1-5, with TRBD1 as a possible D gene (5 bases). Germline V gives CDR1 SNHLY, CDR2 FYNNEI. Trimming removed 4 bases at V and 3 bases at J, with 10 bases between. The CDR3 loop spans 14 amino acids. CDR3 coding DNA: TGTGCCAGCAGTGGTCAGGGCGACAATCAGCCCCAGCATTTT. Translation gives CASSGQGDNQPQHF. The full variable domain, in which reference TRBV2 and TRBJ1-5 provide the parts outside the CDR3, is EPEVTQTPSHQVTQMGQEVILRCVPISNHLYFYWYRQILGQKVEFLVSFYNNEISEKSEIFDDQFSVERPDGSNFTLKIRSTKLEDSAMYFCASSGQGDNQPQHFGDGTRLSIL.

The rearrangement links TRBV13 to TRBJ2-5; TRBD1 matches at 7 bases. Germline lookup yields CDR1 PRHDT and CDR2 FYEKMQ (reference sequence). V shed 4 bases and J 5 bases; nucleotides not matched to a gene: 4. The CDR3 sequence is 13 residues long. CDR3 nucleotides: TGTGCCAGCAGCTCGGGACAGTTCGAGACCCAGTACTTC. Its translation: CASSSGQFETQYF.

This sequence joins TRBV23-1 and TRBJ2-7; TRBD1 agrees at 10 bases. TRBV23-1 is an open reading frame whose function is uncertain. The CDR3 covers 14 residues. With 5 bases clipped from V and 5 bases from J, the junction kept 6 bases outside the gene matches. CDR3 sequence reads: CASSLLTGGHEQYF. The CDR3 nucleotides read TGCGCCAGCAGTTTACTGACAGGGGGCCACGAGCAGTACTTC.